This is a list of T cell receptor beta chains from one sample in a study of CD8 T cells in Susac syndrome. MiXCR, run by TCRdb on the immunoSEQ multiplex PCR reads, gives a single entry per CDR3 protein. The sample yields around 150,000 distinct CDR3 sequences, over 90% seen once. Sequenced material: CD4+ T cells from PBMCs. All receptors come from a human donor with Susac syndrome. The CDR3 runs from the conserved cysteine through the conserved F or W. For some rows the clone size is stated as once, few or many, or as a class when expanded; others skip it.

cdr3_aa	cdr3_length	v_call	j_call	clone_size
CSAKVPGITEAFF	13	TRBV20-1	TRBJ1-1	NA
CASSSTGGNFQETQYF	16	TRBV5-1	TRBJ2-5	NA
CASSGTFGQYF	11	TRBV6-5	TRBJ2-7	NA
CASSGSGIGGYTF	13	TRBV6-6	TRBJ1-2	NA
CASSQGTSRDTQYF	14	TRBV4-2	TRBJ2-3	NA
CASSLNLGGTEAFF	14	TRBV7-3	TRBJ1-1	NA
CANSSVGDTQYF	12	TRBV6-2/TRBV6-3	TRBJ2-3	NA
CASSQRTGENYGYTF	15	TRBV4-1	TRBJ1-2	NA
CASSEALRAEAFF	13	TRBV2	TRBJ1-1	once
CASSSGASSNQPQHF	15	TRBV5-5	TRBJ1-5	NA
CASSPGMGGEAFF	13	TRBV4-3	TRBJ1-1	NA
CASSSRTGGAEAFF	14	TRBV7-6	TRBJ1-1	NA
CSARVSPAKNIQYF	14	TRBV20-1	TRBJ2-4	NA
CASRDYGREEQFF	13	TRBV3-1	TRBJ2-1	NA
CSVRDNYNQPQHF	13	TRBV29-1	TRBJ1-5	NA
CASTPQVNTGELFF	14	TRBV12-3/TRBV12-4	TRBJ2-2	NA
CASSEIGQGAFRDTDTQYF	19	TRBV25-1	TRBJ2-3	NA
CASSEKQLGEREQYF	15	TRBV6-1	TRBJ2-7	once
CASSSSQHTTETQYF	15	TRBV5-4	TRBJ2-5	NA
CASQESSSYEQYF	13	TRBV7-2	TRBJ2-7	once
CASSSDSAQHF	11	TRBV7-9	TRBJ1-5	NA
CASSPDGGITIYF	13	TRBV18	TRBJ1-3	NA
CASSGDSDYGYTF	13	TRBV3-1	TRBJ1-2	once
CAIRTYGYTF	10	TRBV10-3	TRBJ1-2	NA
CASSLQGAGYGYTF	14	TRBV25-1	TRBJ1-2	NA
CASSQDSVRSNTEAFF	16	TRBV4-1	TRBJ1-1	NA
CASSPQGINSPLHF	14	TRBV7-9	TRBJ1-6	NA